The next 24 T cell receptor beta chains were all read from a single sample in a study of T-cell reconstitution after alpha-beta-depleted transplantation in children. Preparation of the TCRbeta library used unique molecular identifiers. TCRdb itself ran the PCR reads through MiXCR, one entry per CDR3 protein. The sample has nearly 250,000 distinct CDR3 sequences; 6.5% to 9% are singletons. This sample comprised PBMCs, mostly from graft donor cells, obtained 180 days after TCRalphabeta/CD19-depleted stem cell transplant. Receptors originate from a male patient between 10 and 17 years old who had a stem cell transplant for acute lymphoblastic leukemia, so the T cells may come from the graft donor.

Regarding this clonotype: This may be a read error: a much more frequent sequence differs by one nucleotide. The chain combines TRBV7-3 with TRBJ2-1; TRBD2 matches at 7 bases. This CDR3 contains 14 residues. The germline V gene encodes CDR1 SGHTA and CDR2 FQGTGA. The CDR3 DNA reads TGTGCCAGCAGCTTAGGTGGGGAGGCGGGGGAGCAGTCCTTC. As protein: CASSLGGEAGEQSF.

This clonotype came up once. This chain uses TRBV12-3 or TRBV12-4 with TRBJ2-2, with D uncertain. CDR3 length: 18 residues. The V end was cut by 11 bases, the J end by 0 bases, with 25 bases between. CDR3 region: CAFSPPRSPSTNTGELFF. The CDR3 nucleotides are TGTGCCTTCAGTCCCCCCAGGTCCCCCTCGACGAACACCGGGGAGCTGTTTTTT.

This clonotype occurred many times. This rearrangement joins TRBV7-8 to TRBJ2-3; 7 bases are shared with TRBD1. The V gene's germline CDR1 is SGHVS and CDR2 FQNEAQ. The CDR3 contains 15 residues. V was clipped by 5 bases and J by 2 bases; unmatched bases: 7. This CDR3 reads CASSTLDRFTDTQYF. The CDR3 region has the DNA TGTGCCAGCAGCACCCTGGACAGGTTCACAGATACGCAGTATTTT.

This clonotype was observed at least ten times. V is TRBV12-3 or TRBV12-4 and J is TRBJ1-2, with D unclear. CDR3 size: 11 residues. V was clipped by 6 bases and J by 1 base, with 3 bases between them. The CDR3 loop reads CASSINYGYTF. CDR3 coding DNA: TGTGCCAGCAGCATTAACTATGGCTACACCTTC.

The chain combines TRBV12-5 with TRBJ1-2, with 10 bases identical to TRBD1. V gave up 3 bases and J gave up 8 bases; unmatched junction bases: 6. CDR1 is LGHNT and CDR2 is FRNRAP in the germline V gene. CDR3 length: 14 amino acids. Here the CDR3 DNA reads TGTGCTAGTGGTTTCGACGGGACAGGGGCCGGCTACACCTTC. Translation gives CASGFDGTGAGYTF.

This clonotype was observed a few times. The V gene is TRBV20-1, the J gene TRBJ2-1, with D unresolved. This CDR3 contains 17 residues. Germline lookup yields CDR1 DFQATT and CDR2 SNEGSKA (reference sequence). Deletions cut 0 bases from V and 0 bases from J, with 15 bases between. The DNA of the CDR3 is TGCAGTGCTAGAGATCCGTCCCTAGTTCTCTCCTACAATGAGCAGTTCTTC. Amino acids: CSARDPSLVLSYNEQFF.

This clonotype was counted ten times or more. The chain links TRBV10-3 to TRBJ1-3; D gene unclear. This CDR3 has 16 amino acids. Trimming shortened V by 3 bases and J by 0 bases, and 12 bases separated the two germline ends. Germline CDR1 is ENHRY and CDR2 is SYGVKD. The CDR3 region has the DNA TGTGCCATCAGTGAAAGAGAAGGTAACTCTGGAAACACCATATATTTT. This gives the protein CAISEREGNSGNTIYF.

The rearrangement uses TRBV7-9 and TRBJ1-1, with TRBD1 matching over 8 bases. This CDR3 is built from 15 residues. Germline trimming cut 2 bases from V and 1 base from J; bases unmatched to any gene: 3. The germline gives CDR1 SEHNR, CDR2 FQNEAQ (reference sequence). The CDR3 sequence: CASSLLQGANTEAFF. As DNA, the CDR3 is TGTGCCAGCAGCTTATTGCAGGGGGCGAACACTGAAGCTTTCTTT.

This clonotype has at least ten counts. This CDR3 is CASSSGQGGYTF. Written as DNA, the CDR3 is TGTGCCAGCAGTTCGGGACAGGGTGGTTACACCTTC. The chain employs TRBV12-3 or TRBV12-4 and TRBJ1-2; TRBD1 matches at 9 bases. V shed 4 bases and J 11 bases; nucleotides not matched to a gene: 5. The CDR3 has 12 residues.

Many counts were recorded for this clonotype. The chain has TRBV7-9 and TRBJ2-2; no firm D call. With 4 bases removed from V and 6 bases from J, the gap between germline ends came to 9 bases. The CDR3 extends over 13 amino acids. Germline loops: CDR1 SEHNR, CDR2 FQNEAQ (reference sequence). The CDR3 reads CASSSRPAGELFF. Here the CDR3 DNA reads TGTGCCAGCAGCTCCCGCCCCGCCGGGGAGCTGTTTTTT.

This clonotype was observed many times. The J gene is TRBJ2-7, the V gene TRBV12-3 or TRBV12-4; 7 bases match TRBD1. V shed 7 bases, J shed 7 bases, and the junction held 16 bases outside the gene matches. This CDR3 has 15 residues. The CDR3 sequence: CASNSPTGPSGEQYF. DNA of the CDR3: TGTGCCAGCAACTCCCCGACAGGGCCCTCGGGGGAGCAGTACTTC.

This clonotype was observed many times. This rearrangement joins TRBV27 to TRBJ2-1; D tentatively fits TRBD1 or TRBD2 (5 bases each). The CDR3 is made up of 23 amino acids. V lost 1 base, J lost 1 base, and 32 bases lay in between. CDR1 MNHEY and CDR2 SMNVEV come from the germline V gene (reference sequence). The CDR3 reads CASSLWGRPDSSIQSGSYNEQFF. The CDR3 coding sequence is TGTGCCAGCAGTTTATGGGGGAGACCGGACTCCTCTATCCAATCGGGGTCCTACAATGAGCAGTTCTTC.

About this clonotype: Given a much more abundant clone one base away, this may be a read error. The CDR3 carries no conserved terminal phenylalanine or tryptophan, so it likely arises from a read error. This sequence joins TRBV12-3 or TRBV12-4 and TRBJ2-5, with 11 bases that match TRBD2. V lost 5 bases and J lost 4; bases outside the gene matches: 0. The CDR3 has 13 residues. CDR3 sequence reads: CASSGLAGETQYS. CDR3 DNA sequence: TGTGCCAGCAGTGGACTAGCGGGAGAGACCCAGTACTCC.

In its sample, this clonotype was seen many times. The rearrangement joins TRBV20-1 to TRBJ1-1; D is ambiguous. V lost 5 bases to trimming and J lost 10 bases, with 14 bases between them. The CDR3 runs to 11 residues. In germline, CDR1 is DFQATT, CDR2 SNEGSKA (reference sequence). For the CDR3, the DNA is TGCAGTGCTGCTCGGTCCTGGGGAGCTTTCTTT. It yields the protein CSAARSWGAFF.

In this sample, this clonotype turned up many times. V is TRBV6-5 and J is TRBJ2-7; 9 nucleotides match TRBD2. Germline V CDR1 and CDR2: MNHEY, SVGAGI. J gave up 3 bases and V 7 bases, and 4 bases lay outside the gene matches. CDR3 size: 13 residues. The chain's CDR3 is CASTRGGGYEQYF. The CDR3 DNA is TGTGCCAGCACACGCGGGGGGGGCTACGAGCAGTACTTC.

The gene calls are TRBV19 and TRBJ2-2; 7 bases fit TRBD2. This CDR3 is 17 amino acids long. J was trimmed by 0 bases and V by 3 bases; bases with no gene match: 7. CDR1 LNHDA and CDR2 SQIVND come from the germline V gene (reference sequence). CDR3 DNA: TGTGCCAGTAGTATTGGGGGGGTCAGACCGAACACCGGGGAGCTGTTTTTT. Its protein is CASSIGGVRPNTGELFF. Drawing the rest from reference TRBV19 and TRBJ2-2, the complete variable domain is DGGITQSPKYLFRKEGQNVTLSCEQNLNHDAMYWYRQDPGQGLRLIYYSQIVNDFQKGDIAEGYSVSREKKESFPLTVTSAQKNPTAFYLCASSIGGVRPNTGELFFGEGSRLTVL.

The chain couples TRBV10-3 to TRBJ1-6, with D tentatively TRBD1 (6 bases). The CDR3 has 16 amino acids. The germline V gene has CDR1 ENHRY and CDR2 SYGVKD. Trimming pared 0 bases from V and 6 bases from J, leaving 12 bases between. The CDR3 DNA reads TGTGCCATCAGTGAGTCGGCGGGGGCGGGTAATTCACCCCTCCACTTT. This codes for CAISESAGAGNSPLHF.

This clonotype showed up many times. This rearrangement joins TRBV27 to TRBJ1-2, with D unresolved. Germline CDR1 reads MNHEY; CDR2 reads SMNVEV (reference sequence). V lost 5 bases and J 0 bases, leaving 10 bases between the germline ends. The CDR3 is 14 amino acids. The CDR3 protein is CASSPRTPNYGYTF. In DNA form, the CDR3 reads TGTGCCAGCAGTCCCCGGACGCCTAACTATGGCTACACCTTC.

In this sample, this clonotype turned up many times. This sequence joins TRBV20-1 and TRBJ1-4, with D possibly matching TRBD1 (5 bases). V shed 1 base and J shed 7 bases, with 13 bases lying between them. Looked up from germline, CDR1 is DFQATT and CDR2 is SNEGSKA (reference sequence). This CDR3 is 14 amino acids long. The CDR3 sequence is CSARGPGEGEKLFF. The CDR3 DNA follows: TGCAGTGCTAGAGGACCGGGGGAGGGTGAAAAACTGTTTTTT.

There are many counts of this clonotype. The V gene is TRBV20-1, the J gene TRBJ1-5, with D perhaps matching TRBD1 (6 bases). Trimming stripped 1 base from V and 5 bases from J, with 9 bases between. The CDR3 contains 13 residues. CDR1 and CDR2 from the germline V gene are DFQATT and SNEGSKA (reference sequence). In DNA form, the CDR3 reads TGCAGTGCTAGAGTATCAGGGGATCAGCCCCAGCATTTT. It yields the protein CSARVSGDQPQHF.

The chain carries TRBV6-6 and TRBJ2-7; a possible D gene is TRBD1 (5 bases). This CDR3 region has 13 residues. Trimming shortened V by 7 bases and J by 0 bases, and 10 bases separated the two germline ends. Germline CDR1 is MNHNY and CDR2 is SVGAGI (reference sequence). This CDR3 is CASNKQDSYEQYF. The DNA for the CDR3 is TGTGCCAGCAACAAACAGGACTCCTACGAGCAGTACTTC.

This clonotype was found many times. The rearrangement uses TRBV7-2 and TRBJ2-5, with 11 bases lining up with TRBD2. V dropped 0 bases and J dropped 0; count of bases not matched to a gene: 12. Germline V gives CDR1 SGHTA, CDR2 FQGNSA. The CDR3 consists of 20 residues. The CDR3 nucleotides are TGTGCCAGCAGCTTAGCGGCACCTAGCCCACTAGCGGGAGACCAAGAGACCCAGTACTTC. Translating gives CASSLAAPSPLAGDQETQYF.

This clonotype was seen ten or more times. The chain recombines TRBV11-3 with TRBJ1-1; D is perhaps TRBD1 (5 bases). The germline V gene has CDR1 SGHNT and CDR2 YENEEA. CDR3 size: 21 residues. The V end lost 1 base, the J end lost 1 base, and 28 bases lay between the germline ends. CDR3 DNA sequence: TGTGCCAGCAGCTTAGGCGTTCGGGGGTCTCCAGGCGGGCAGGGGAACACTGAAGCTTTCTTT. Protein: CASSLGVRGSPGGQGNTEAFF.

This clonotype was found many times. This chain uses TRBV4-2 with TRBJ1-2, with no clear D. CDR3 size: 15 residues. Germline CDR1 LGHNA, CDR2 YNFKEQ. Trimming pared 0 bases from V and 0 bases from J, leaving 8 bases between. For the CDR3, the DNA is TGTGCCAGCAGCCAAGAAGCCATGGCTAACTATGGCTACACCTTC. Translating gives CASSQEAMANYGYTF.